Each of the 12 T cell receptor beta chains below was sequenced from the same sample in a study of blood T cell repertoires in COVID-19. Produced via immunoSEQ multiplex PCR; TCRdb's table is partial and in-frame only. In the table there are 130,000 to 150,000 clones, 80% of which are singletons. The sample was peripheral blood. Every receptor here comes from a woman aged 45 to 65 with acute or convalescent COVID-19.

The chain joins TRBV4-3 to TRBJ1-2, with D possibly TRBD1 on 5 matching bases. CDR1 and CDR2 from the germline V gene are LGHNA and YSLEER. CDR3 length: 14 amino acids. V was trimmed by 1 base and J by 7 bases, leaving 13 bases between them. CDR3 in DNA: TGCGCCAGCAGCCAAGGTTCGGGAGGGGCTGGCTACACCTTC. Translated: CASSQGSGGAGYTF.

J is TRBJ1-6 and V is TRBV27; 8 nucleotides agree with TRBD1. Trimming took 5 bases from V and 8 from J; bases not matched to a gene: 2. CDR1 MNHEY and CDR2 SMNVEV come from the germline V gene (reference sequence). The CDR3 length is 13 residues. CDR3 amino acids: CASSIRGHSPLHF. CDR3 sequence (DNA): TGTGCCAGCAGTATCAGGGGGCATTCACCCCTCCACTTT.

The chain is built from TRBV6-6 and TRBJ1-5; 10 nucleotides match TRBD1. V lost 6 bases to trimming and J lost 7 bases; unmatched junction nucleotides: 12. From germline, CDR1 is MNHNY and CDR2 SVGAGI (reference sequence). This CDR3 is built from 16 residues. The CDR3 region is CASRTGTGERRQPQHF. The DNA for the CDR3 is TGTGCCAGCAGGACCGGGACAGGGGAAAGGAGACAGCCCCAGCATTTT.

The V gene is TRBV7-2, the J gene TRBJ1-5; D might be TRBD1 (5 bases). Germline V lookup: CDR1 SGHTA, CDR2 FQGNSA. There are 16 residues in the CDR3. Trimming pared 2 bases from V and 6 bases from J, leaving 17 bases between. The DNA of the CDR3 is TGTGCCAGCAGCTTATTATCCGGGGGAAGTGGTCAGCCCCAGCATTTT. Protein product: CASSLLSGGSGQPQHF.

This chain connects TRBV5-4 to TRBJ1-1; a possible D gene is TRBD1 (5 bases). Trimming pared 2 bases from V and 4 bases from J, leaving 9 bases between. The length of the CDR3 is 13 residues. CDR1 and CDR2 from the germline V gene are SGHNT and YYREEE (reference sequence). CDR3 bases: TGTGCCAGCAGCTTTGGAGGGGCCACTGAAGCTTTCTTT. Amino acid sequence: CASSFGGATEAFF.

In this sample, this clone turned up once. The chain carries TRBV6-5 and TRBJ2-3, with TRBD2 matching 11 bases. The germline CDR1 and CDR2 sequences are MNHEY and SVGAGI. CDR3 size: 15 residues. The V gene end was trimmed by 5 bases and the J gene end by 3 bases; junction bases not matched to a gene: 4. As DNA, the CDR3 is TGTGCCAGCAGTCATAGCGGGGGGGCGACAGATACGCAGTATTTT. This encodes CASSHSGGATDTQYF.

The rearrangement links TRBV27 to TRBJ1-2, with 8 bases aligning to TRBD1. J gave up 6 bases and V 5 bases, and 8 bases lay outside the gene matches. Per germline, CDR1 MNHEY and CDR2 SMNVEV (reference sequence). The CDR3 spans 14 residues. DNA of the CDR3: TGTGCCAGCAGTCTCGGGACAGGCATCGATGGCTACACCTTC. Amino acids: CASSLGTGIDGYTF.

The chain has TRBV5-1 and TRBJ2-1, with 14 positions matching TRBD2. Looked up from germline, CDR1 is SGHRS and CDR2 is YFSETQ. The CDR3 totals 15 residues. V lost 6 bases to trimming and J lost 6 bases; unmatched junction nucleotides: 5. CDR3 in DNA: TGCGCCAGCAAAGGCGGACTAGCGGGGGGCAATGAGCAGTTCTTC. Residues: CASKGGLAGGNEQFF.

V gene TRBV11-3 combines with J gene TRBJ1-1; possibly TRBD1 for D (6 bases). The CDR3 sequence is 14 residues long. The V gene lost 1 base and the J gene lost 2 bases, with 8 bases spanning the gap. CDR1 is SGHNT, CDR2 YENEEA, per germline. The CDR3 spells CASSLGGHNTEAFF. CDR3 sequence (DNA): TGTGCCAGCAGCTTAGGGGGACACAACACTGAAGCTTTCTTT.

This clone occurred a few times. This sequence joins TRBV7-9 and TRBJ1-1, with a weak D call TRBD1 (6 bases). CDR3 length: 14 residues. In germline, CDR1 is SEHNR, CDR2 FQNEAQ (reference sequence). The V gene lost 5 bases and the J gene lost 2 bases, with 12 bases spanning the gap. CDR3 sequence (DNA): TGTGCCAGCAGCACCAGGGGACACAACACTGAAGCTTTCTTT. This sequence encodes CASSTRGHNTEAFF.

The chain has TRBV7-5 and TRBJ2-7; whether TRBD2, the table's D call, matches the DNA was not checked. TRBV7-5 is described as a pseudogene. The CDR3 loop spans 15 amino acids. The CDR3 DNA is TGTGCCAGAAGCGGAGGCAAGCGGGGTTCCGCCGAGCAGTACTTC. It codes for CARSGGKRGSAEQYF.

V gene TRBV7-9 combines with J gene TRBJ1-4, with no clear D. The germline V and J ends were trimmed by 1 base and 7 bases, with 13 bases remaining between them. From germline, CDR1 is SEHNR and CDR2 FQNEAQ (reference sequence). This CDR3 is built from 15 residues. The CDR3 DNA reads as TGTGCCAGCAGCTTAGGTCTAGACCCTTCTGAAAAACTGTTTTTT. Translating gives CASSLGLDPSEKLFF.